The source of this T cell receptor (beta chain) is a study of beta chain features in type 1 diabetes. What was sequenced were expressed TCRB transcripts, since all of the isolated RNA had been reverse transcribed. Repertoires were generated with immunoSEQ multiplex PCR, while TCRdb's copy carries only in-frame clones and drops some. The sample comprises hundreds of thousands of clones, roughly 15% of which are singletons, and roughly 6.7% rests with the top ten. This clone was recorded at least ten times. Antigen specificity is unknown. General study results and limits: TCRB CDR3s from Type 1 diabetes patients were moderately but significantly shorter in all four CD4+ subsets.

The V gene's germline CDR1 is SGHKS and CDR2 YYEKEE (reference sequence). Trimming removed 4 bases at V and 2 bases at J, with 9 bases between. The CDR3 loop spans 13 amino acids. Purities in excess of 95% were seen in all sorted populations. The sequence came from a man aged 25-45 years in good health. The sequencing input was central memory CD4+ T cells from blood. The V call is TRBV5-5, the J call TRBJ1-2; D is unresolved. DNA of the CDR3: TGTGCCAGCAGCCCAGGACGGAACTATGGCTACACCTTC. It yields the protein CASSPGRNYGYTF.